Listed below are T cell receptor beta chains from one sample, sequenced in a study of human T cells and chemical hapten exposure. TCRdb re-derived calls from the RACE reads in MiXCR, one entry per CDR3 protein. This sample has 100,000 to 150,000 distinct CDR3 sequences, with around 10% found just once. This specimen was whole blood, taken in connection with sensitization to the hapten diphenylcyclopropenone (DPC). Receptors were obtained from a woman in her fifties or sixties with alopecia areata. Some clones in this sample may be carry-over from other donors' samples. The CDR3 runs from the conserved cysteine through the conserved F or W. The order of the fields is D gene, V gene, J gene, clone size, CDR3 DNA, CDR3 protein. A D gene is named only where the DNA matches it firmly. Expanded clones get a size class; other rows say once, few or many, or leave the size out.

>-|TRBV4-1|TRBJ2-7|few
TGCGCCAGCAGCCAAGAAGTAGGACCCCCTTGGGAGCAGTACTTC
CASSQEVGPPWEQYF
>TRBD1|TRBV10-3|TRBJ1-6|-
TGTGCCATCAGTGAAGGACAGGGGGTCTATAATTCACCCCTCCACTTT
CAISEGQGVYNSPLHF
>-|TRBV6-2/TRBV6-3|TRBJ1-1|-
TGTGCCAGCACCAACCCCCGGGAGATCGGCACTGAAGCTTTCTTT
CASTNPREIGTEAFF
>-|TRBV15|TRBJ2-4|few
TGTGCCACCAGCAGAGATTTCGGACAGATAAACATTCAGTACTTC
CATSRDFGQINIQYF
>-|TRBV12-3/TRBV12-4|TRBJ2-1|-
TGTGCCAGCAGTCCTGGGGCTCCCAACAATGAGCAGTTCTTC
CASSPGAPNNEQFF
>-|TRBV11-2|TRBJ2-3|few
TGTGCCAGCAGCTTTCCCCCCGCAGATACGCAGTATTTT
CASSFPPADTQYF
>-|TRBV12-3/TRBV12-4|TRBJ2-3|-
TGTGCCAGCAGCTACGGGGCCATCACAGATACGCAGTATTTT
CASSYGAITDTQYF
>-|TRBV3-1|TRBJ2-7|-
TGTGCCAGCAGCCGAGGGGTCGTCTCCTACGAGCAGTACTTC
CASSRGVVSYEQYF
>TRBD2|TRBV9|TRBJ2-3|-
TGTGCCAGCAGCGGGCTAGCGGGAAGCACAGATACGCAGTATTTT
CASSGLAGSTDTQYF
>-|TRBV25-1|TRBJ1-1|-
TGTGCCAGCAGTGAATGGGAGGGTGGTGAAGCTTTCTTT
CASSEWEGGEAFF
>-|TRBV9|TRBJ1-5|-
TGTGCCAGCAAGGGGACCGGACTTTATAGCAATCAGCCCCAGCATTTT
CASKGTGLYSNQPQHF
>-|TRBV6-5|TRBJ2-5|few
TGTGCCACCAGGGTACGGAGGGAGACCCAGTACTTC
CATRVRRETQYF
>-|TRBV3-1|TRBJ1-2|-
TGTGCCAGCAGCCAAGACAGTCCTAACTATGGCTACACCTTC
CASSQDSPNYGYTF
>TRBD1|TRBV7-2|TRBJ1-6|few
TGTGCCAGCAGCCCCGACAGGGGGCCGTCACCCCTCCACTTT
CASSPDRGPSPLHF
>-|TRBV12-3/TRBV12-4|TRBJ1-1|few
TGTGCCAGCAGTTCTCCGAATTACACTGAAGCTTTCTTT
CASSSPNYTEAFF
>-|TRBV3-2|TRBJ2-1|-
TGTGCCAGCAGCTCAGGGATACGACTAGCGGGAGGGCATGGTGAGCAGTTCTTC
CASSSGIRLAGGHGEQFF
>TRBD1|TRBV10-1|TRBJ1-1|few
TGCGCCAGCGGGACAGCCAAAATGAACACTGAAGCTTTCTTT
CASGTAKMNTEAFF
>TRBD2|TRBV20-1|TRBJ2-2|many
TGCAGTGCTAGAGATGACCGAGCGGGAGGGTTAACCCCCGGGGAGCTGTTTTTT
CSARDDRAGGLTPGELFF
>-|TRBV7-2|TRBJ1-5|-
TGTGCCAGCAGCCCAACAGGGAACGGTCAGCCCCAGCATTTT
CASSPTGNGQPQHF
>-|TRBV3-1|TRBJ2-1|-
TGTGCCAGCAGCCAAGATCCGGCGTGGGAGCAGTTCTTC
CASSQDPAWEQFF
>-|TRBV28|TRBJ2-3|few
TGTGCCACCATCGAATCCCCTCCAGATTCGCAGTATTTT
CATIESPPDSQYF
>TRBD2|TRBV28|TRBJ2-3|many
TGTGCCAGCAGCCTGACTAGCGGACTCACAGATACGCAGTATTTT
CASSLTSGLTDTQYF
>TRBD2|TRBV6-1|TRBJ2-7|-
TGTGCCAGCAGTGCGATCGGGACTAGCGCGGACGACGAGCAGTACTTC
CASSAIGTSADDEQYF
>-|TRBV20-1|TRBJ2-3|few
TGCAGTGCTAGAGATCGTGGGGGCCTGGATACGCAGTATTTT
CSARDRGGLDTQYF
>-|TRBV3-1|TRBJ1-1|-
TGTGCCAGCAGCCAAGAGCTGAACACTGAAGCTTTCTTT
CASSQELNTEAFF
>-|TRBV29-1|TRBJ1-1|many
TGCAGCGTCTACCCCCGGAACACTGAAGCTTTCTTT
CSVYPRNTEAFF
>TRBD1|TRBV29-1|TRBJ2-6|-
TGCAGCGCCGGACAGGGGGCAGGAGGGGCCAACGTCCTGACTTTC
CSAGQGAGGANVLTF
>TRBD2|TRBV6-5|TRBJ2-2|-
TGTGCCAGCAGTTACTTACCGCTCGGGTTAGCGGGAGGGCCTCCGAACACCGGGGAGCTGTTTTTT
CASSYLPLGLAGGPPNTGELFF
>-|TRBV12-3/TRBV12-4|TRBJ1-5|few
TGTGCCAGCAGTTTTGCAGGGGCGAATCAGCCCCAGCATTTT
CASSFAGANQPQHF
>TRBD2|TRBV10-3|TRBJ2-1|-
TGTGCCATCAGTGGTCGAACTAGCGGGGGGACGGGCTCCTACAATGAGCAGTTCTTC
CAISGRTSGGTGSYNEQFF
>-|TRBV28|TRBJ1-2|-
TGTGCCAGCAGTGGCTCAGGGTACTATGGCTACACCTTC
CASSGSGYYGYTF
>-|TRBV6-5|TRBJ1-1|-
TGTGCCGGAAACCGGGGCGCGAGCACTGAAGCTTTCTTT
CAGNRGASTEAFF
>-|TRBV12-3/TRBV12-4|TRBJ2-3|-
TGTGCCAGCAGTCCGACGAGGTTGGCAGATACGCAGTATTTT
CASSPTRLADTQYF
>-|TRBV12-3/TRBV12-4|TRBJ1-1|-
TGTGCCAGCAGTTTAGGGGGCCCGAACACTGAAGCTTTCTTT
CASSLGGPNTEAFF
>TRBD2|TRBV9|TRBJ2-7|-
TGTGCCAGCAGCGCAGGACTAGCGGGGGGCACCGAGCAGTACTTC
CASSAGLAGGTEQYF
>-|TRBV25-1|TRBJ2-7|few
TGTGCCAGCAGTGCTCCCAACCGACAGTCTTACTTC
CASSAPNRQSYF
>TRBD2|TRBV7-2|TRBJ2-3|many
TGTGCCAGCAGCCCAGGACTAGCGGAGTACTTTAGCACAGATACGCAGTATTTT
CASSPGLAEYFSTDTQYF
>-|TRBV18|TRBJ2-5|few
TGTGCCAGCTCACCCATTGTCCAAGAGACCCAGTACTTC
CASSPIVQETQYF
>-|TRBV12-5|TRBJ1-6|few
TGTGCTAGTGGTTTGGGGGACGGGGGTTCACCCCTCCACTTT
CASGLGDGGSPLHF
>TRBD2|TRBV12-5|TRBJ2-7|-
TGTGCTAGTGGTTTGGGCCCGGGACTAGCGGGAGTCGAGCAGTACTTC
CASGLGPGLAGVEQYF
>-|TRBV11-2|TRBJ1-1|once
TGTGCCAGCAGCTCAGTGGGCAGTTTGAACACTGAAGCTTCCTTT
CASSSVGSLNTEASF
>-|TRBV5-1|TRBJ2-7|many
TGCGCCAGCAGCTTGGAGGTCGGCGGTTACTACGAGCAGTACTTC
CASSLEVGGYYEQYF
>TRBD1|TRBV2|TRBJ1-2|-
TGTGCCAGCAGTGAAGCTACAGGGGGTGGCTATGGCTACACCTTC
CASSEATGGGYGYTF
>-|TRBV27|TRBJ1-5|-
TGTGCCAGCAGTTTACCAGGGGTGGGTCAGCCCCAGCATTTT
CASSLPGVGQPQHF
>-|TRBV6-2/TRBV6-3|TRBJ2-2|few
TGTGCCAGCAGTTACGGGGGGGCCACCGGGGAGCTGTTTTTT
CASSYGGATGELFF
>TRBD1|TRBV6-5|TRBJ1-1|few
TGTGCCACAGGACAGGCGACGAACACTGAAGCTTTCTTT
CATGQATNTEAFF